The entry below gives a single T cell receptor (beta chain) sequence along with its context. Time point here: patch test 2, 6 weeks after DPC sensitization. Treatment noted: therapeutic diphenylcyclopropenone sensitization with weekly scalp DPC. One entry per CDR3 protein, called by TCRdb with MiXCR from the RACE reads. Of roughly 94,000 distinct CDR3 sequences listed, 9.3% were seen once; the top ten hold approximately 2%. These data are taken from a study of human T cells and chemical hapten exposure. This sample comprised whole blood, obtained in connection with sensitization to the hapten diphenylcyclopropenone (DPC). The origin of this receptor is a woman in her forties with alopecia areata. Some clones in this sample may be carry-over from other donors' samples.

The CDR3 sequence: CASSFTGGNQPQHF. CDR3 coding DNA: TGTGCCAGCAGTTTCACAGGGGGAAATCAGCCCCAGCATTTT. The chain combines TRBV12-3 or TRBV12-4 with TRBJ1-5; 8 bases are a match to TRBD1. CDR3 length equals 14 residues. V shed 3 bases and J 4 bases; nucleotides not matched to a gene: 2.